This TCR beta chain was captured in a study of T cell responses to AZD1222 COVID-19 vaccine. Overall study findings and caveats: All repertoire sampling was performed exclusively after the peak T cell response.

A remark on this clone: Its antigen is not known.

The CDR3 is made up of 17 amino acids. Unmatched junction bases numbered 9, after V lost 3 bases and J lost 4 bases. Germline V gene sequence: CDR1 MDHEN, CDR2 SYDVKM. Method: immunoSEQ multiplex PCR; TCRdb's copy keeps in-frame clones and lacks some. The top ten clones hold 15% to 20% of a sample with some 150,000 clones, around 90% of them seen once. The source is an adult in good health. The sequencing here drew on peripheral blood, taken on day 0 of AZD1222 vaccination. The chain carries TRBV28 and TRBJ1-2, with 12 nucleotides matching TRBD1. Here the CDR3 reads CASSLGGTGGLSYGYTF. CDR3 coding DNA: TGTGCCAGCAGTTTGGGGGGGACAGGGGGCCTTTCCTATGGCTACACCTTC.